Below, 18 T cell receptor beta chains from the same sample are listed, as sequenced in a study of blood T cell repertoires in COVID-19. TCRdb's copy holds only in-frame clones and misses some; the assay was immunoSEQ multiplex PCR. The sample lists fewer than 110,000 clones; approximately 87% were seen once. The sequencing sample was made of peripheral blood. These receptors came from a human donor in a cohort sampled during active or convalescent COVID-19.

V gene TRBV9 combines with J gene TRBJ2-7, with 7 bases that match TRBD1. Germline V gene data show CDR1 as SGDLS and CDR2 as YYNGEE. V trimming: 4 bases; J trimming: 2 bases; junction bases outside the gene matches: 6. CDR3 length equals 14 residues. The chain's CDR3 is CASSPRDRPYEQYF. CDR3 coding DNA: TGTGCCAGCAGCCCCAGGGACAGACCCTACGAGCAGTACTTC. Full variable domain (outside the CDR3, taken from reference TRBV9 and TRBJ2-7): DSGVTQTPKHLITATGQRVTLRCSPRSGDLSVYWYQQSLDQGLQFLIQYYNGEERAKGNILERFSAQQFPDLHSELNLSSLELGDSALYFCASSPRDRPYEQYFGPGTRLTVT.

V is TRBV2 and J is TRBJ1-6; D is ambiguous. Germline loops: CDR1 SNHLY, CDR2 FYNNEI. The CDR3 has 14 residues. V lost 5 bases and J lost 5, with 10 bases in between. This chain's CDR3 is CASSRGFNNSPLHF. In DNA form, the CDR3 reads TGTGCCAGCAGTCGGGGTTTTAATAATTCACCCCTCCACTTT.

V is TRBV4-1 and J is TRBJ1-2, with 9 positions matching TRBD1. V lost 1 base, J lost 4 bases, and 4 bases stayed unmatched. The CDR3 extends over 15 amino acids. Germline V gene lookup returns CDR1 MGHRA and CDR2 YSYEKL. The DNA for the CDR3 is TGCGCCAGCAGCCAAGGGGGACAGGGTGGCTATGGCTACACCTTC. This sequence encodes CASSQGGQGGYGYTF.

This clone was found once. The chain is built from TRBV9 and TRBJ1-1, with D unresolved. Germline values: CDR1 SGDLS, CDR2 YYNGEE. CDR3 length: 15 amino acids. Trimming stripped 0 bases from V and 4 bases from J, with 13 bases between. CDR3 DNA: TGTGCCAGCAGCGTAGGTCAGCCGGCGGGCACTGAAGCTTTCTTT. Protein product: CASSVGQPAGTEAFF. The variable domain in full, with the rest retrieved from reference TRBV9 and TRBJ1-1, is DSGVTQTPKHLITATGQRVTLRCSPRSGDLSVYWYQQSLDQGLQFLIQYYNGEERAKGNILERFSAQQFPDLHSELNLSSLELGDSALYFCASSVGQPAGTEAFFGQGTRLTVV.

The V call is TRBV30, the J call TRBJ2-3; D possibly corresponds to TRBD1 (6 bases). Germline lookup yields CDR1 GTSNPN and CDR2 SVGIG (reference sequence). The CDR3 consists of 14 residues. Trimming took off 2 bases at V and 2 bases at J, with 11 bases between the two ends. The CDR3 DNA follows: TGTGCCTGGAGTCTGGACAGATTCACAGATACGCAGTATTTT. Protein product: CAWSLDRFTDTQYF.

This chain uses TRBV12-3 or TRBV12-4 with TRBJ2-3; 7 nucleotides match TRBD2. V dropped 6 bases and J dropped 8; count of bases not matched to a gene: 5. The CDR3 length is 12 residues. The CDR3 spells CASSRLAATQYF. CDR3 bases: TGTGCCAGCAGCCGACTAGCTGCTACGCAGTATTTT.

This clone was detected a few times. V is TRBV30 and J is TRBJ1-4; D possibly corresponds to TRBD1 (5 bases). V shed 5 bases and J shed 8 bases, with 15 bases lying between them. This CDR3 contains 13 residues. Per the germline V gene, CDR1 is GTSNPN and CDR2 is SVGIG (reference sequence). The CDR3 coding sequence is TGTGCCTGGCAGCAGGGAGGTTGGGAAAAACTGTTTTTT. Translating it yields CAWQQGGWEKLFF. Looking up the rest from reference TRBV30 and TRBJ1-4 gives the full variable domain: SQTIHQWPATLVQPVGSPLSLECTVEGTSNPNLYWYRQAAGRGLQLLFYSVGIGQISSEVPQNLSASRPQDRQFILSSKKLLLSDSGFYLCAWQQGGWEKLFFGSGTQLSVL.

The rearrangement uses TRBV5-1 and TRBJ1-1; TRBD1 is a possible D gene (5 bases). Per the germline V gene, CDR1 is SGHRS and CDR2 is YFSETQ. The CDR3 has 14 residues. V lost 4 bases to trimming and J lost 4 bases, with 14 bases between them. The CDR3 nucleotides are TGCGCCAGCAGCCCAGGACACTCAGTCACTGAAGCTTTCTTT. As protein: CASSPGHSVTEAFF. Drawing the rest from reference TRBV5-1 and TRBJ1-1, the complete variable domain is KAGVTQTPRYLIKTRGQQVTLSCSPISGHRSVSWYQQTPGQGLQFLFEYFSETQRNKGNFPGRFSGRQFSNSRSEMNVSTLELGDSALYLCASSPGHSVTEAFFGQGTRLTVV.

The J gene is TRBJ1-1, the V gene TRBV7-2; 7 positions match TRBD1. The trim removed 5 bases at V and 0 bases at J, leaving 12 bases unmatched. The germline V gene encodes CDR1 SGHTA and CDR2 FQGNSA. The CDR3 is made up of 17 amino acids. The chain's CDR3 is CASSRRRGRELNTEAFF. The DNA for the CDR3 is TGTGCCAGCAGCCGTCGTAGGGGGCGCGAACTGAACACTGAAGCTTTCTTT.

The J gene is TRBJ2-1, the V gene TRBV12-3 or TRBV12-4, with 7 bases identical to TRBD1. The CDR3 covers 13 residues. V shed 6 bases, J shed 7 bases, and the junction held 6 bases outside the gene matches. The CDR3: CASRTVRGNEQFF. In nucleotides, the CDR3 is TGTGCCAGCAGAACTGTCAGGGGGAATGAGCAGTTCTTC.

The chain couples TRBV18 to TRBJ1-2; D is possibly TRBD1 (5 bases). The length of the CDR3 is 14 residues. Looked up from germline, CDR1 is KGHSH and CDR2 is LQKENI. Trimming stripped 3 bases from V and 11 bases from J, with 19 bases between. CDR3 in DNA: TGTGCCAGCTCACCCTCTACAGGAAACCAAGGGTACACCTTC. Translated: CASSPSTGNQGYTF.

This clone was recorded only once. V is TRBV13 and J is TRBJ2-3; tentatively, D is TRBD1 (6 bases). The CDR3 contains 13 residues. Germline CDR1 is PRHDT and CDR2 is FYEKMQ (reference sequence). The V end lost 3 bases, the J end lost 6 bases, and 10 bases lay between the germline ends. The CDR3 nucleotides read TGTGCCAGCAGCTTGGGGGCTGGGGATACGCAGTATTTT. Translating gives CASSLGAGDTQYF.

The chain uses TRBV24-1 and TRBJ2-1; D is perhaps TRBD2 (6 bases). Trimming left V 4 bases short and J 0 bases short, with 18 bases between. The CDR3 sequence is 18 residues long. The germline gives CDR1 KGHDR, CDR2 SFDVKD. Here the CDR3 reads CATSDSGTPHSSYNEQFF. CDR3 sequence (DNA): TGTGCCACCAGTGACTCCGGGACTCCTCACAGCTCCTACAATGAGCAGTTCTTC.

The chain is built from TRBV29-1 and TRBJ2-7; the D gene is possibly TRBD1 (7 bases). Per the germline V gene, CDR1 is SQVTM and CDR2 is ANQGSEA. The V gene lost 1 base and the J gene lost 1 base, with 11 bases spanning the gap. This CDR3 is 14 amino acids long. The CDR3 protein is CSVEVSGGSYEQYF. The CDR3 DNA reads TGCAGCGTTGAAGTCTCAGGGGGGTCCTACGAGCAGTACTTC.

The V gene is TRBV3-1 (or the pseudogene TRBV3-2), the J gene TRBJ1-6, with D perhaps TRBD1 (5 bases). CDR1 and CDR2 from the germline V gene are LGHDT and YNNKEL (reference sequence). V gave up 0 bases and J gave up 10 bases, with 13 bases separating them. This CDR3 contains 15 residues. The CDR3 region is CASSQESRVGSPLHF. The DNA of the CDR3 is TGTGCCAGCAGCCAAGAGTCCAGGGTAGGGTCACCCCTCCACTTT.

This clone has just a few counts. The V call is TRBV18, the J call TRBJ1-5; possibly TRBD1 for D (6 bases). V was clipped by 11 bases and J by 1 base, with 12 bases between them. The CDR3 runs to 13 residues. CDR1 KGHSH and CDR2 LQKENI come from the germline V gene. The CDR3 nucleotides read TGTGCCGGAGCTCAGGGGAGCAATCAGCCCCAGCATTTT. Translated: CAGAQGSNQPQHF.

This clone came up once. The chain couples TRBV5-6 to TRBJ1-2, with 7 nucleotides matching TRBD1. The germline CDR1 and CDR2 sequences are SGHDT and YYEEEE. This CDR3 spans 19 amino acids. The V gene end was trimmed by 4 bases and the J gene end by 0 bases; junction bases not matched to a gene: 18. CDR3 protein: CASSPGRGQVSLANYGYTF. The DNA for the CDR3 is TGTGCCAGCAGCCCCGGAAGGGGGCAAGTCTCATTAGCTAACTATGGCTACACCTTC.

The CDR3 here is CASTWDSRRTEAFF. In nucleotides, the CDR3 is TGTGCCAGTACCTGGGACTCGCGGCGGACTGAAGCTTTCTTT. V and J are TRBV19 and TRBJ1-1; TRBD1 might be the D (5 bases). V lost 7 bases to trimming and J lost 5 bases, with 17 bases between them. Germline-derived CDR1 and CDR2 are LNHDA and SQIVND (reference sequence). The length of the CDR3 is 14 residues.